This record concerns one TCR beta chain sequence. This sample was taken from a study of blood T cell repertoires in COVID-19. Using immunoSEQ multiplex PCR, the repertoire was profiled, and TCRdb retains in-frame clones only, with some absent. The sample contains roughly 200,000 clones, around 75% of which appear only once. The V segment lost 3 bases and the J segment 2 bases; nucleotides outside the gene matches: 5. Per the germline V gene, CDR1 is KGHSH and CDR2 is LQKENI. The CDR3 is 15 amino acids. Sequenced: peripheral blood. The source is a woman between 35 and 50 years old with COVID-19, enrolled during active disease. The chain links TRBV18 to TRBJ2-7; 9 nucleotides align to TRBD1. For the CDR3, the DNA is TGTGCCAGCTCACCGCGACAGGGGGGGACCTACGAGCAGTACTTC. The encoded protein is CASSPRQGGTYEQYF.